The sequence of this T cell receptor beta chain was determined in a study of blood T cell repertoires in COVID-19 (dated by TCRdb to about 2020). Regarding the study in general: Collaborator samples came from the United States, Italy and Spain and covered acute and convalescent phases of COVID-19. The material from the prospective study consisted of cDNA or gDNA derived from T cells, B-cell-depleted T cells, or PBMCs. The dataset comprised deeply sampled blood TCRbeta repertoires from subjects exposed to, actively infected with, or recovered from COVID-19. A freely available public database, intended as a resource for researchers studying the immune response to SARS-CoV-2, is where the repertoires were released. The samples were drawn from two sources: the first 160 participants of the ongoing ImmuneRACE study, and 1,200 or so subjects contributed by 6 global collaborators. Nearly every sample came with metadata listing a de-identified subject ID, COVID-19 status, age in years and sex. HLA class I and class II types, where available, came from metadata supplied by the sample provider rather than from assay-based typing.

Collaborating institutions collected whole blood in K2EDTA tubes following their own protocols. For TCRbeta analysis, collaborators shipped samples as frozen whole blood, isolated PBMCs, or DNA extracted from either of those sample types. The study at large found these results: The quantity of clinical and demographic metadata differed by source and by participant and was supplied without curation.

V is pared back by 6 bases and J by 3 bases, with 11 bases lying between the germline termini. The CDR3 goes from the cysteine to the phenylalanine over 13 residues. Only CDR3 DNA remains: 39 bases, in frame from the first base. CDR1 and CDR2 (LNHDA, SQIVND) derive from the germline V gene (reference sequence). The immunoSEQ Assay, a bias-controlled multiplex PCR, was used to amplify TCRbeta CDR3 regions from genomic DNA. On the authors' methods: The number of nucleated cells in each sample was estimated from the amplification of reference gene primers within the assay. Sequence reads were collapsed and filtered to measure the absolute abundance of every unique TCRbeta CDR3 rearrangement. For each sample, productive Simpson clonality was calculated by taking the square root of Simpson's diversity index across productive rearrangements. In TCRdb, the immuneACCESS table is reduced to in-frame sequences with V and J assigned. These tables do not hold every clone; where another copy was compared, an unresolved V gene accounts for under half, and the others remain unexplained. The D gene and trimming were derived from the DNA, and the V and J assignments and clone size from that table. This sample has tens of thousands of clones in its table, and around 80% of those were observed once. The top ten hold less than 6% of the sample.

As concerns this clone: Its antigen is not yet known. No much larger clone is present one base from it, and per-base qualities are unavailable.

Sequencing was done on a sample of peripheral blood. The sequence was collected from a man aged 55 to 69 with active or convalescent COVID-19. The chain was built from TRBV19 and TRBJ1-2; the D gene assignment is ambiguous. The DNA reads TGTGCCAGTAGCGAGGTGCCTTACTATGGCTACACCTTC. Translated, this gives CASSEVPYYGYTF.